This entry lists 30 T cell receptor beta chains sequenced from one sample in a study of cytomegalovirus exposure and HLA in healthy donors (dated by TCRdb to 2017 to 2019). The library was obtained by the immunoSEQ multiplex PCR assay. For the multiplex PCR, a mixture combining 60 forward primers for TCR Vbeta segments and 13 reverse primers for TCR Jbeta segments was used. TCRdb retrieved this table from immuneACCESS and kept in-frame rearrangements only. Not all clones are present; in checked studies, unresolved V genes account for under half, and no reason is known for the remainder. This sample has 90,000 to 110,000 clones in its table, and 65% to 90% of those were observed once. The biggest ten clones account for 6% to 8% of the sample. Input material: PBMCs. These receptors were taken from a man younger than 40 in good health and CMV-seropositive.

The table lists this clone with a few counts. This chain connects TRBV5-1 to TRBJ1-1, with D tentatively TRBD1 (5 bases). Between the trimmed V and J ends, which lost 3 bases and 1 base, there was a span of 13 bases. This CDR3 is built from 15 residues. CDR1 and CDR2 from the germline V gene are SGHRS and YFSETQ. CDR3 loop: CASSSTGVGNTEAFF. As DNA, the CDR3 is TGCGCCAGCAGCTCGACGGGGGTCGGGAACACTGAAGCTTTCTTT.

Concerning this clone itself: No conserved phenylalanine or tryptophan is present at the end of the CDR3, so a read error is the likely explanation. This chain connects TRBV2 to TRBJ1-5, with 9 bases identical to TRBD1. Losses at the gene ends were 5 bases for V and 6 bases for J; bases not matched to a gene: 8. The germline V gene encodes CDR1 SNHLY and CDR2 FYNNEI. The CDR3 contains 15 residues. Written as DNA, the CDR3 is TGTGCCAGCAGTTCCCAGGGACAGGGATCTCAGCCCCAGCATGTT. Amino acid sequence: CASSSQGQGSQPQHV.

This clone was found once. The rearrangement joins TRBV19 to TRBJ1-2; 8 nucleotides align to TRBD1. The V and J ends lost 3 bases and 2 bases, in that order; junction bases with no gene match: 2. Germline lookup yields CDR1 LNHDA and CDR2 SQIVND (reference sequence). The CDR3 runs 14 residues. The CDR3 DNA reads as TGTGCCAGTAGTATCGGGGACAGGAACTATGGCTACACCTTC. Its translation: CASSIGDRNYGYTF.

The CDR3 nucleotides read TGTGCCAGCAGCCAAGATATCGGGACAGGCATGAACACTGAAGCTTTCTTT. Its protein is CASSQDIGTGMNTEAFF. The V call is TRBV14, the J call TRBJ1-1; 8 bases are shared with TRBD1. This CDR3 is 17 amino acids long. In germline, CDR1 is SGHDN, CDR2 FVKESK. The ends lost 0 bases at V and 0 bases at J; junction bases unmatched: 6.

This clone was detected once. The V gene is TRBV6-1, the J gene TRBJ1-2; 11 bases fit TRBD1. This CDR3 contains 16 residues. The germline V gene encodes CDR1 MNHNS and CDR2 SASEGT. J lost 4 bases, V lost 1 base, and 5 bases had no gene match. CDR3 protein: CASSEVGTGGGYGYTF. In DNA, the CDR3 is TGTGCCAGCAGTGAAGTGGGGACAGGGGGAGGCTATGGCTACACCTTC.

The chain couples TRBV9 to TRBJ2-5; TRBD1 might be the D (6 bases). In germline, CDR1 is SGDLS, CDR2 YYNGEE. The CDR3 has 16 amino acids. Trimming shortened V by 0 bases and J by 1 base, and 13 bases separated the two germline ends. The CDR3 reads CASSVGTAPFQETQYF. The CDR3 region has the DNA TGTGCCAGCAGCGTAGGGACAGCACCTTTCCAAGAGACCCAGTACTTC.

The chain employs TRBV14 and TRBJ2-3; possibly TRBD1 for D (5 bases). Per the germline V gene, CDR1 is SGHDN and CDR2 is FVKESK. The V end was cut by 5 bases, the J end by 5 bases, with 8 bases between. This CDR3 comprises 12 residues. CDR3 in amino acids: CASSLTGDTQYF. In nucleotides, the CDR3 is TGTGCCAGCAGCTTAACAGGAGATACGCAGTATTTT.

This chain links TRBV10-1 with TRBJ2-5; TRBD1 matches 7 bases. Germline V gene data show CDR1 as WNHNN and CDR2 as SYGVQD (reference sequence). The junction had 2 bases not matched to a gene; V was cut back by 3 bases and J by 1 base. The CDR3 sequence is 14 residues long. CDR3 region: CASSDRDSQETQYF. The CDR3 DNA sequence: TGCGCCAGCAGTGACCGGGACAGCCAAGAGACCCAGTACTTC.

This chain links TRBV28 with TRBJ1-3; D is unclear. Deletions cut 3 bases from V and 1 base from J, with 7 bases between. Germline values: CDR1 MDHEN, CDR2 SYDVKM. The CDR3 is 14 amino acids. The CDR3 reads CASSLSGSGNTIYF. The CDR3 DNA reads TGTGCCAGCAGTTTGTCAGGTTCTGGAAACACCATATATTTT.

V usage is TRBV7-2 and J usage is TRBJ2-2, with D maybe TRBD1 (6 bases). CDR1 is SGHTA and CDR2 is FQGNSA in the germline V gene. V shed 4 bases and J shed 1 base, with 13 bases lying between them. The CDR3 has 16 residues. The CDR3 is CASSSDVTGNTGELFF. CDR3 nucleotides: TGTGCCAGCAGCTCGGACGTGACAGGGAACACCGGGGAGCTGTTTTTT.

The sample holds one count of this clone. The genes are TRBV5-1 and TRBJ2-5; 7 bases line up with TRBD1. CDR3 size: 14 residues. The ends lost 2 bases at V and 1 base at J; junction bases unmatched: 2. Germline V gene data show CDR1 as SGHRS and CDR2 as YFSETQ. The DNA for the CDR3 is TGCGCCAGCAGCTTTGGGGACAGCCAAGAGACCCAGTACTTC. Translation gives CASSFGDSQETQYF.

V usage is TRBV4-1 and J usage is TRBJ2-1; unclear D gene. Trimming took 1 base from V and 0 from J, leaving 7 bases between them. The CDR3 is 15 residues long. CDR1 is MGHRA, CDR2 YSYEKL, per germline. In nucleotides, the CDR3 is TGCGCCAGCAGCCAAGGCCACAGCTCCTACAATGAGCAGTTCTTC. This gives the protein CASSQGHSSYNEQFF.

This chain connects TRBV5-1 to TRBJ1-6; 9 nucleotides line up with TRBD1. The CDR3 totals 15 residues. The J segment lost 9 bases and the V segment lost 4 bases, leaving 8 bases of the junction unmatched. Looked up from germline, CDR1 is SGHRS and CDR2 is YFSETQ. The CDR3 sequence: CASSARTGVVSPLHF. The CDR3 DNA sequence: TGCGCCAGCAGCGCTCGGACAGGGGTGGTTTCACCCCTCCACTTT. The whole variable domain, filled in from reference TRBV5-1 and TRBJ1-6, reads KAGVTQTPRYLIKTRGQQVTLSCSPISGHRSVSWYQQTPGQGLQFLFEYFSETQRNKGNFPGRFSGRQFSNSRSEMNVSTLELGDSALYLCASSARTGVVSPLHFGNGTRLTVT.

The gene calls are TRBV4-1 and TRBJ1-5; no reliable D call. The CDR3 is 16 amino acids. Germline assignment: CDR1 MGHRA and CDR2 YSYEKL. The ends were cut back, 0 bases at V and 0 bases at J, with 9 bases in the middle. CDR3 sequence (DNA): TGCGCCAGCAGCCAAGAGACTATATATAGCAATCAGCCCCAGCATTTT. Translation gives CASSQETIYSNQPQHF.

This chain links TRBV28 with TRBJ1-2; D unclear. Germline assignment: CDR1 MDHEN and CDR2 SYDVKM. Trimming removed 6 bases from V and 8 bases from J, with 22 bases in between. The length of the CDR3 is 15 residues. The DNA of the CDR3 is TGTGCCAGCAGCTCCAGCAACAGCGGTATTCAGGGCTACACCTTC. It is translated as CASSSSNSGIQGYTF.

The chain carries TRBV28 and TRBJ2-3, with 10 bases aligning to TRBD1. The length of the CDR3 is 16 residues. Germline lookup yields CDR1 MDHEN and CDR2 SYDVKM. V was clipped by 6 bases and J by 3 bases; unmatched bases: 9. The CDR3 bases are TGTGCCAGCAGACCTCCCCCGGGACAGGGGACAGATACGCAGTATTTT. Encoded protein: CASRPPPGQGTDTQYF.

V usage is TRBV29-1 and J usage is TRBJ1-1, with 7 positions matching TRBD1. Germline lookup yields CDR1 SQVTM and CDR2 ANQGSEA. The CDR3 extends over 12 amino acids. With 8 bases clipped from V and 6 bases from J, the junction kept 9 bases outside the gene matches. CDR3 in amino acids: CSYSGGKAEAFF. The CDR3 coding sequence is TGCAGCTATTCAGGGGGTAAGGCTGAAGCTTTCTTT.

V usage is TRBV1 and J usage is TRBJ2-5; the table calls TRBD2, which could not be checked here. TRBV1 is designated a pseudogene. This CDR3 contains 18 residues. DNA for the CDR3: TGCACCAGCAGCCAAGGGCGGGTCATCGCGGAGGGCAGGGAGACCCAGTACTTC. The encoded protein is CTSSQGRVIAEGRETQYF.

The CDR3 region is CASSQAFSGMYQETQYF. CDR3 sequence (DNA): TGCGCCAGCAGCCAAGCGTTTAGCGGGATGTACCAAGAGACCCAGTACTTC. The chain employs TRBV4-3 and TRBJ2-5; the match to TRBD2 covers 8 bases. CDR1 and CDR2 (germline): LGHNA, YSLEER. With 1 base clipped from V and 0 bases from J, the junction kept 7 bases outside the gene matches. This CDR3 region has 17 residues.

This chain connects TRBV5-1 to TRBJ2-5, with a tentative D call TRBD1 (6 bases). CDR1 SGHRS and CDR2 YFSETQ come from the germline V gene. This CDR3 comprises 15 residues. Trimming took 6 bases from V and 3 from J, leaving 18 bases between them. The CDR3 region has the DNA TGCGCCAGCACAACGGCCGGGACACAAAAAGAGACCCAGTACTTC. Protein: CASTTAGTQKETQYF.

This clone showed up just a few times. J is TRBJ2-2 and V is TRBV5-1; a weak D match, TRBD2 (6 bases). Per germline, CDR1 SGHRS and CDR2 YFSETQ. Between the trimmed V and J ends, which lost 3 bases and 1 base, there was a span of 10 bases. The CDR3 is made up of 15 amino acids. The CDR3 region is CASSWRGENTGELFF. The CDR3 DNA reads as TGCGCCAGCAGCTGGCGCGGGGAGAACACCGGGGAGCTGTTTTTT.

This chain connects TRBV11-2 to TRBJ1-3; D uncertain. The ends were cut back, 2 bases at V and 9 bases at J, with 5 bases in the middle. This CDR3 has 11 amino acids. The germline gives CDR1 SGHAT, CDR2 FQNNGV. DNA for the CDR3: TGTGCCAGCAGCTTATTCGGCACCATATATTTT. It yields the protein CASSLFGTIYF. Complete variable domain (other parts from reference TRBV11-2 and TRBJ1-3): EAGVAQSPRYKIIEKRQSVAFWCNPISGHATLYWYQQILGQGPKLLIQFQNNGVVDDSQLPKDRFSAERLKGVDSTLKIQPAKLEDSAVYLCASSLFGTIYFGEGSWLTVV.

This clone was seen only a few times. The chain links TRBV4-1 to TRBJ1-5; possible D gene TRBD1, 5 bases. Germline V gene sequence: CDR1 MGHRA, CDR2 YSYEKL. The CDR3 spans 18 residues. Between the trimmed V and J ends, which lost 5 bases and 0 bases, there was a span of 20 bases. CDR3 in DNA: TGCGCCAGCAGCAAAGGACCTCTCAGGGATCATAGCAATCAGCCCCAGCATTTT. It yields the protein CASSKGPLRDHSNQPQHF.

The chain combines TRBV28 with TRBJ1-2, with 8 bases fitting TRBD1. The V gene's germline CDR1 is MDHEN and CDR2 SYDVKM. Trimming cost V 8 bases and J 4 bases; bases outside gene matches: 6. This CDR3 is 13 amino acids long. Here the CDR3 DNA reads TGTGCCAGCCGACAGGGGCCGACCTATGGCTACACCTTC. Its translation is CASRQGPTYGYTF.

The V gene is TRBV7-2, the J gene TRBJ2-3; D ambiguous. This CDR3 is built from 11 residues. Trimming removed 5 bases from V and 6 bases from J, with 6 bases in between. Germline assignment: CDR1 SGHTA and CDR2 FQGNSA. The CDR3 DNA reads TGTGCCAGCAGCCCCGTCGATACGCAGTATTTT. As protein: CASSPVDTQYF.

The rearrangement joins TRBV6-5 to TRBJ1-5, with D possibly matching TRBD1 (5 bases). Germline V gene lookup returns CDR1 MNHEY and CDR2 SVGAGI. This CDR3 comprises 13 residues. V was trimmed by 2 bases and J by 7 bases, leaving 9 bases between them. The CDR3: CASSYGGSQPQHF. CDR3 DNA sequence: TGTGCCAGCAGTTACGGGGGGTCGCAGCCCCAGCATTTT.

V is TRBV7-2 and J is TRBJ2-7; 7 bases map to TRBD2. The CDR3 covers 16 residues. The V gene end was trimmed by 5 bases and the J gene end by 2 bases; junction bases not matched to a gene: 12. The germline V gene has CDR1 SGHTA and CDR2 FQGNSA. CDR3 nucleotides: TGTGCCAGCAGCACCTTCGTGGGGGGGAAAACCTACGAGCAGTACTTC. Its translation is CASSTFVGGKTYEQYF.

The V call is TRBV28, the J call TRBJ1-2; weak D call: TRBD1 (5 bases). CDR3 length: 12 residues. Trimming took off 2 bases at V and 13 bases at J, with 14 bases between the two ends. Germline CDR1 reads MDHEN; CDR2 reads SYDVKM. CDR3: CASSLLQVVFTF. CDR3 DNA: TGTGCCAGCAGTTTACTACAGGTGGTATTCACCTTC.

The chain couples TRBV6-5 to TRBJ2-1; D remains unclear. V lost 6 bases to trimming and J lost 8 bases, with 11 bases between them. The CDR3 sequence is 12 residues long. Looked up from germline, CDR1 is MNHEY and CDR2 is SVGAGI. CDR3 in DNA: TGTGCCAGCAGGTCCGGAGACCATGAGCAGTTCTTC. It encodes CASRSGDHEQFF.

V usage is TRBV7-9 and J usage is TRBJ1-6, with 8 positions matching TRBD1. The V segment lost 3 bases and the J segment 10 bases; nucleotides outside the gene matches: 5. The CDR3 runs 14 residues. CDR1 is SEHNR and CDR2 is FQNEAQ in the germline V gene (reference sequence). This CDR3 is CASSFGQGGSPLHF. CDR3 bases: TGTGCCAGCAGCTTCGGACAGGGTGGGTCACCCCTCCACTTT.